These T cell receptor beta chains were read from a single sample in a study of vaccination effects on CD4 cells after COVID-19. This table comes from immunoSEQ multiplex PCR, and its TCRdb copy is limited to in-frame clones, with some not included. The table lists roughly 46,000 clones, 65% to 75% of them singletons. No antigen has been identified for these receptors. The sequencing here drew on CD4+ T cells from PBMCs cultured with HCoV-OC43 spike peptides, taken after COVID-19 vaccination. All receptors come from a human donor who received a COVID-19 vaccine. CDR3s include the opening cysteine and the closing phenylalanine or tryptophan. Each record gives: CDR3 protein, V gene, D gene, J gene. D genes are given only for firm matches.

CDR3 protein: CASSYQGNGYTF
V gene: TRBV6-5
D gene: .
J gene: TRBJ1-2

CDR3 protein: CASSRGGGGNQPQHF
V gene: TRBV25-1
D gene: .
J gene: TRBJ1-5

CDR3 protein: CASSSDRVSGNTIYF
V gene: TRBV5-5
D gene: TRBD1
J gene: TRBJ1-3

CDR3 protein: CASSRQRQYGYTF
V gene: TRBV4-1
D gene: .
J gene: TRBJ1-2

CDR3 protein: CASSKGTEAFF
V gene: TRBV27
D gene: .
J gene: TRBJ1-1

CDR3 protein: CASRTGGTNEKLFF
V gene: TRBV6-5
D gene: TRBD1
J gene: TRBJ1-4

CDR3 protein: CSGREIWEGTDTQYF
V gene: TRBV29-1
D gene: .
J gene: TRBJ2-3

CDR3 protein: CASTGRPTSPTSYEQYF
V gene: TRBV21-1
D gene: .
J gene: TRBJ2-7

CDR3 protein: CASSLALAGAGEQYF
V gene: TRBV5-6
D gene: TRBD2
J gene: TRBJ2-7

CDR3 protein: CASSRVNTNSPLHF
V gene: TRBV3-1/TRBV3-2
D gene: .
J gene: TRBJ1-6

CDR3 protein: CASSSLLETQYF
V gene: TRBV11-2
D gene: .
J gene: TRBJ2-5

CDR3 protein: CASSEGGAVWTDTQYF
V gene: TRBV6-1
D gene: .
J gene: TRBJ2-3

CDR3 protein: CATRSTKPGQGGGYTF
V gene: TRBV19
D gene: TRBD1
J gene: TRBJ1-2

CDR3 protein: CASSQDQVSPSYEQYF
V gene: TRBV4-2
D gene: .
J gene: TRBJ2-7

CDR3 protein: CASSLGGGLHNSPLHF
V gene: TRBV5-4
D gene: .
J gene: TRBJ1-6

CDR3 protein: CASSLVSGLNQPQHF
V gene: TRBV7-6
D gene: .
J gene: TRBJ1-5

CDR3 protein: CASSALGGTNYGYTF
V gene: TRBV11-2
D gene: .
J gene: TRBJ1-2

CDR3 protein: CASSDLSGYTF
V gene: TRBV6-1
D gene: .
J gene: TRBJ1-2

CDR3 protein: CASSRSGTGVEAFF
V gene: TRBV19
D gene: TRBD1
J gene: TRBJ1-1

CDR3 protein: CASRESGWGDYGYTF
V gene: TRBV5-6
D gene: .
J gene: TRBJ1-2

CDR3 protein: CASSQRTSGNNEQYF
V gene: TRBV7-9
D gene: TRBD2
J gene: TRBJ2-7

CDR3 protein: CASSGAGGGETQYF
V gene: TRBV2
D gene: TRBD1
J gene: TRBJ2-5

CDR3 protein: CARSQSGNTIYF
V gene: TRBV2
D gene: .
J gene: TRBJ1-3

CDR3 protein: CASKAFTGQNEKLFF
V gene: TRBV5-1
D gene: .
J gene: TRBJ1-4

CDR3 protein: CASSEMGLYTEAFF
V gene: TRBV2
D gene: .
J gene: TRBJ1-1

CDR3 protein: CASSAYIELQTKQNSGELFF
V gene: TRBV9
D gene: .
J gene: TRBJ2-2

CDR3 protein: CASSAPYVYEQYF
V gene: TRBV19
D gene: .
J gene: TRBJ2-7

CDR3 protein: CASSLDQGRYEKLFF
V gene: TRBV7-9
D gene: .
J gene: TRBJ1-4

CDR3 protein: CASSLEGQGLGYTF
V gene: TRBV27
D gene: TRBD1
J gene: TRBJ1-2

CDR3 protein: CASSLDLRRQQFF
V gene: TRBV11-2
D gene: .
J gene: TRBJ2-1

CDR3 protein: CAINSGTAYGYTF
V gene: TRBV10-3
D gene: .
J gene: TRBJ1-2

CDR3 protein: CASSQLRSGNTIYF
V gene: TRBV3-1/TRBV3-2
D gene: .
J gene: TRBJ1-3

CDR3 protein: CASSYGSGGGSARYNEQFF
V gene: TRBV6-2/TRBV6-3
D gene: TRBD2
J gene: TRBJ2-1

CDR3 protein: CASTTLGTSGGMGETQYF
V gene: TRBV7-8
D gene: TRBD2
J gene: TRBJ2-5

CDR3 protein: CASAPGSYGYTF
V gene: TRBV10-2
D gene: .
J gene: TRBJ1-2

CDR3 protein: CASRESSNTGELFF
V gene: TRBV6-5
D gene: .
J gene: TRBJ2-2

CDR3 protein: CASSRTAQGSGSPLHF
V gene: TRBV19
D gene: .
J gene: TRBJ1-6

CDR3 protein: CASRLAGWVQVNSPLHF
V gene: TRBV12-2
D gene: .
J gene: TRBJ1-6

CDR3 protein: CASSQNGILTDTQYF
V gene: TRBV5-1
D gene: .
J gene: TRBJ2-3

CDR3 protein: CASAAGAGKQFF
V gene: TRBV19
D gene: .
J gene: TRBJ2-1

CDR3 protein: CASSSGQAGDTQYF
V gene: TRBV5-1
D gene: TRBD1
J gene: TRBJ2-3

CDR3 protein: CASSLRDYTYEQYF
V gene: TRBV6-5
D gene: TRBD2
J gene: TRBJ2-7

CDR3 protein: CASSLKSGNTIYF
V gene: TRBV27
D gene: .
J gene: TRBJ1-3

CDR3 protein: CASSQGLGYGYTF
V gene: TRBV2
D gene: .
J gene: TRBJ1-2

CDR3 protein: CASSMPGGQGIRSYTF
V gene: TRBV19
D gene: TRBD1
J gene: TRBJ1-2

CDR3 protein: CSVVTRGRGTEAFF
V gene: TRBV29-1
D gene: TRBD1
J gene: TRBJ1-1

CDR3 protein: CAISGAGTGVDSPLHF
V gene: TRBV10-3
D gene: TRBD1
J gene: TRBJ1-6

CDR3 protein: CAISESGGQETQYF
V gene: TRBV10-3
D gene: TRBD2
J gene: TRBJ2-5

CDR3 protein: CASSQGEESNQPQHF
V gene: TRBV23-1
D gene: .
J gene: TRBJ1-5

CDR3 protein: CASSEAAPPRNQPQHF
V gene: TRBV6-1
D gene: .
J gene: TRBJ1-5

CDR3 protein: CASSVGQPADTQYF
V gene: TRBV9
D gene: .
J gene: TRBJ2-3

CDR3 protein: CASSEAQGYPTDTQYF
V gene: TRBV6-1
D gene: .
J gene: TRBJ2-3

CDR3 protein: CASSSGPSGNTIYF
V gene: TRBV7-9
D gene: .
J gene: TRBJ1-3

CDR3 protein: CASSTFGTSSSYNEQFF
V gene: TRBV5-1
D gene: .
J gene: TRBJ2-1

CDR3 protein: CAISEGLGGPYEQYF
V gene: TRBV10-3
D gene: TRBD1
J gene: TRBJ2-7